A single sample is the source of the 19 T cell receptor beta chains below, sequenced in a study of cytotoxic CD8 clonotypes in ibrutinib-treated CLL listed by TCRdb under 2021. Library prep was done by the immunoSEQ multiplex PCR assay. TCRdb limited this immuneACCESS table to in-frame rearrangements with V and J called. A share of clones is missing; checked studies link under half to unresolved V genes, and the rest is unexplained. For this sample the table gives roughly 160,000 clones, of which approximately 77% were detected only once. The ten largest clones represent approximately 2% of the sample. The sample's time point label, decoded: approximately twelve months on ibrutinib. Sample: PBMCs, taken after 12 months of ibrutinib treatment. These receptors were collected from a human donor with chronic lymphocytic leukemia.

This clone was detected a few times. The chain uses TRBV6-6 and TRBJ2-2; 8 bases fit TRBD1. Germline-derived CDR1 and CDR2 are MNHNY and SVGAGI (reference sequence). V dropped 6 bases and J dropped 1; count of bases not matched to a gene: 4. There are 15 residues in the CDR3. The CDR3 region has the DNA TGTGCCAGCAGCCGAACAGGGGGGAACACCGGGGAGCTGTTTTTT. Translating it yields CASSRTGGNTGELFF.

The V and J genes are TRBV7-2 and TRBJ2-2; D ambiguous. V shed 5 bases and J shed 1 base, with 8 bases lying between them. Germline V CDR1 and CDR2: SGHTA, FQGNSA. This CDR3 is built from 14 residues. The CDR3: CASSRNKNTGELFF. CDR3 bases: TGTGCCAGCAGCCGGAACAAGAACACCGGGGAGCTGTTTTTT.

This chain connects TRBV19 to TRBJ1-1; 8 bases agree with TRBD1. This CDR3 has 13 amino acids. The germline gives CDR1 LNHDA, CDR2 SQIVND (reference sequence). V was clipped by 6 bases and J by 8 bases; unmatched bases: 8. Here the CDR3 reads CASSKDREEEAFF. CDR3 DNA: TGTGCCAGTAGCAAGGACAGGGAGGAAGAAGCTTTCTTT. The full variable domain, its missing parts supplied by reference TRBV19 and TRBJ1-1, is DGGITQSPKYLFRKEGQNVTLSCEQNLNHDAMYWYRQDPGQGLRLIYYSQIVNDFQKGDIAEGYSVSREKKESFPLTVTSAQKNPTAFYLCASSKDREEEAFFGQGTRLTVV.

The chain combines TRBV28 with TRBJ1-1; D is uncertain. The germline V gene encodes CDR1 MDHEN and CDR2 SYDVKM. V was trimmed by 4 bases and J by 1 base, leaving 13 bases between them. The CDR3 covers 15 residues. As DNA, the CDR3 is TGTGCCAGCAGTTCCCCTGGGAGAGCGAACACTGAAGCTTTCTTT. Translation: CASSSPGRANTEAFF.

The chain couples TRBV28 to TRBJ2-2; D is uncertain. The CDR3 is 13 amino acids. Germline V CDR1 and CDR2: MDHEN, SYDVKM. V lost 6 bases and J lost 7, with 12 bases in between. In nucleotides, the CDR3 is TGTGCCAGCAGCCTGGCGGTCGGCGGGGAGCTGTTTTTT. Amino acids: CASSLAVGGELFF.

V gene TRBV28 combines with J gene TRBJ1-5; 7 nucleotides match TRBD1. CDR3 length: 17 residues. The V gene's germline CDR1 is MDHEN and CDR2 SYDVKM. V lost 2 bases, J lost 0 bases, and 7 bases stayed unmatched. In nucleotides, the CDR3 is TGTGCCAGCAGTTTAAGTAGGGGGCCGGCTAGCAATCAGCCCCAGCATTTT. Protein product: CASSLSRGPASNQPQHF.

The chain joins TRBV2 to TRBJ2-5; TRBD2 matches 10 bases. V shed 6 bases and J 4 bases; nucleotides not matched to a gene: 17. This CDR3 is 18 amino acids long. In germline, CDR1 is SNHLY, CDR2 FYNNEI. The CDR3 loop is CASRTGRRQREGRETQYF. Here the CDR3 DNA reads TGTGCCAGCAGGACCGGCCGGAGACAGCGGGAGGGCCGAGAGACCCAGTACTTC.

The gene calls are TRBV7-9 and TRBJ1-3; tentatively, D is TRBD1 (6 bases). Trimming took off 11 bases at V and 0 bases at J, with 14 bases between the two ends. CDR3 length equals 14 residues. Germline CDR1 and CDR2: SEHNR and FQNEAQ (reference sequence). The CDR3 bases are TGTGCCGCTAGGAAGGACAGCTCTGGAAACACCATATATTTT. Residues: CAARKDSSGNTIYF. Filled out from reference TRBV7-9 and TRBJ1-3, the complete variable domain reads DTGVSQNPRHKITKRGQNVTFRCDPISEHNRLYWYRQTLGQGPEFLTYFQNEAQLEKSRLLSDRFSAERPKGSFSTLEIQRTEQGDSAMYLCAARKDSSGNTIYFGEGSWLTVV.

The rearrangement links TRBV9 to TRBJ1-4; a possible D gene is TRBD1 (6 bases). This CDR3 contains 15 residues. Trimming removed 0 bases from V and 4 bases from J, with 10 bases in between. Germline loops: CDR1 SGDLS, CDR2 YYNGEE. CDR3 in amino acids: CASSVVGGLNEKLFF. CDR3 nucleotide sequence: TGTGCCAGCAGCGTAGTCGGGGGGCTTAATGAAAAACTGTTTTTT.

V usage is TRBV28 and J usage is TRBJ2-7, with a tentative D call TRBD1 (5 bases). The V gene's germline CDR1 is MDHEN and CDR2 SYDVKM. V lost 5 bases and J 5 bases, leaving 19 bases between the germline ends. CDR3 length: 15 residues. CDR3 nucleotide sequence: TGTGCCAGCAGTCCCCAGGACAATACAGTCCACGAGCAGTACTTC. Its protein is CASSPQDNTVHEQYF.

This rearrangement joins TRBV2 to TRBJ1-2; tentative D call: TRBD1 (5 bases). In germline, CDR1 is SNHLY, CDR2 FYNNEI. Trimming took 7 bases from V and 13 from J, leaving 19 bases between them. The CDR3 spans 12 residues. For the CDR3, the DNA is TGTGCCAGCATGGGTTGGTCCCGCGGGGGCACCTTC. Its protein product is CASMGWSRGGTF.

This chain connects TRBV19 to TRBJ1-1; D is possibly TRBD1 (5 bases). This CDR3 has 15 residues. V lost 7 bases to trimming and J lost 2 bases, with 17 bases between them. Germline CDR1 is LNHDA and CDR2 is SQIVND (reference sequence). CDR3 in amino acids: CASKGAHFPNTEAFF. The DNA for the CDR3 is TGTGCCAGTAAAGGGGCACACTTTCCTAACACTGAAGCTTTCTTT.

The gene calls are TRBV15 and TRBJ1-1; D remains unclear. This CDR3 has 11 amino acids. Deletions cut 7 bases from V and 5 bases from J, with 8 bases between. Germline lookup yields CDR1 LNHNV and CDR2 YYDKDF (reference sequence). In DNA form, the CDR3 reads TGTGCCACCACCGGGAGGACTGAAGCTTTCTTT. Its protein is CATTGRTEAFF.

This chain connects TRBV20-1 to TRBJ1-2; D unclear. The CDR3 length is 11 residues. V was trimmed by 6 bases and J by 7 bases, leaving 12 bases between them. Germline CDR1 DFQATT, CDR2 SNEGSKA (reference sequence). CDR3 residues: CSAWGKGGYTF. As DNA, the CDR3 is TGCAGTGCCTGGGGAAAGGGTGGCTACACCTTC.

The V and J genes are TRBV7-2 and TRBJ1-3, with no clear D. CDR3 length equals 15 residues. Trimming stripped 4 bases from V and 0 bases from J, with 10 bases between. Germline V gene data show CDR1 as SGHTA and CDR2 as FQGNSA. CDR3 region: CASSSYESSGNTIYF. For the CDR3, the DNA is TGTGCCAGCAGCTCATACGAGAGCTCTGGAAACACCATATATTTT.

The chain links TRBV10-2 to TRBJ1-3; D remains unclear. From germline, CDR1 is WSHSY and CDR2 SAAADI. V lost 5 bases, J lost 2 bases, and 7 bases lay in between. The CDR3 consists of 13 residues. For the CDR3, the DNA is TGCGCCAGCAGTCAATCCCCTGGAAACACCATATATTTT. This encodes CASSQSPGNTIYF.

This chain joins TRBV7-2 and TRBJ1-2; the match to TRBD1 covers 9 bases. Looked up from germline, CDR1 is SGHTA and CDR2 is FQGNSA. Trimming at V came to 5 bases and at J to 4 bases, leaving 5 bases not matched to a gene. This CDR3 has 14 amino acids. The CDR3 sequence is CASSETGGSYGYTF. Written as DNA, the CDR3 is TGTGCCAGCAGCGAAACAGGGGGCTCCTATGGCTACACCTTC.

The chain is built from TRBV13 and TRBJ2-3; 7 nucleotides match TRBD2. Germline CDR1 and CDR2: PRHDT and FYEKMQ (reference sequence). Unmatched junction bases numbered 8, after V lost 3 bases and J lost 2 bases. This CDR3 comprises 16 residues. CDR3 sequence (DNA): TGTGCCAGCAGCTTTCGGCTAGCGGAACCCACAGATACGCAGTATTTT. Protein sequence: CASSFRLAEPTDTQYF.

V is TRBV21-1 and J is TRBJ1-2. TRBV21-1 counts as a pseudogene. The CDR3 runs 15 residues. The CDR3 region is CASQPTGGKIYGYTF. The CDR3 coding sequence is TGTGCCAGCCAACCGACGGGGGGGAAAATCTATGGCTACACCTTC.